This T cell receptor (beta chain) was identified during a study of cytomegalovirus exposure and HLA in healthy donors. This CDR3 is built from 13 residues. The germline V and J ends were trimmed by 1 base and 2 bases, with 8 bases remaining between them. CDR1 and CDR2 from the germline V gene are GTSNPN and SVGIG (reference sequence). Primers included in the PCR were 60 Vbeta and 13 Jbeta primers. Repertoires were generated with immunoSEQ multiplex PCR, while TCRdb's copy carries only in-frame clones and drops some. The sample contains around 230,000 clones, roughly 85% of which appear only once. Sequencing was carried out using PBMCs. The V and J genes are TRBV30 and TRBJ1-2, with D unclear. This TCR was recovered from a girl aged 2-10 years in good health and CMV-seronegative. For the CDR3, the DNA is TGTGCCTGGAGTGCGACACCGAACTATGGCTACACCTTC. Its translation: CAWSATPNYGYTF.